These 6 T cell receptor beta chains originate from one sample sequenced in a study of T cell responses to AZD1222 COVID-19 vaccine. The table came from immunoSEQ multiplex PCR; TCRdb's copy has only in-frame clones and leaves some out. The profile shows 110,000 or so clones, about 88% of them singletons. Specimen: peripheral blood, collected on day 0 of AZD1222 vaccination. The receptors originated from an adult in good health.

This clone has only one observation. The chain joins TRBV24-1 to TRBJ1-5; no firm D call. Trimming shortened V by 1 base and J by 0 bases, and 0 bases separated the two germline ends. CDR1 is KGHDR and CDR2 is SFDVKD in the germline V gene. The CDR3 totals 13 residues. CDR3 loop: CATSDFSNQPQHF. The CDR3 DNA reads TGTGCCACCAGTGATTTTAGCAATCAGCCCCAGCATTTT.

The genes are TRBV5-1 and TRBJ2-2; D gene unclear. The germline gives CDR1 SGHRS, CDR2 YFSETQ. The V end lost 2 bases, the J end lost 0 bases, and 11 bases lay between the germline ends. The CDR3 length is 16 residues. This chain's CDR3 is CASSLQTNANTGELFF. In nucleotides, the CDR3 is TGCGCCAGCAGCTTACAGACAAACGCGAACACCGGGGAGCTGTTTTTT.

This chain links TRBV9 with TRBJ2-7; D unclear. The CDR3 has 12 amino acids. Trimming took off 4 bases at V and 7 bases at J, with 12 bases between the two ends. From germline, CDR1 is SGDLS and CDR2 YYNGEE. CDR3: CASSHSAGEQYV. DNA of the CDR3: TGTGCCAGCAGCCACAGCGCCGGGGAGCAGTACGTC.

The CDR3 protein is CASGRRGVTGELFF. The CDR3 coding sequence is TGTGCCAGCGGCCGGCGGGGGGTCACCGGGGAGCTGTTTTTT. The chain links TRBV5-4 to TRBJ2-2; 8 bases are a match to TRBD2. CDR1 and CDR2 from the germline V gene are SGHNT and YYREEE (reference sequence). CDR3 length: 14 amino acids. Trimming cost V 7 bases and J 4 bases; bases outside gene matches: 6.

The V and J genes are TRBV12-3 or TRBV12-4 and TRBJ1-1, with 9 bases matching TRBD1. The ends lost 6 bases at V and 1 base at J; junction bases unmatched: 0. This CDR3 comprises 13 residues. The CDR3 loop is CASRDRGNTEAFF. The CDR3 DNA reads TGTGCCAGCAGGGACAGGGGGAACACTGAAGCTTTCTTT.

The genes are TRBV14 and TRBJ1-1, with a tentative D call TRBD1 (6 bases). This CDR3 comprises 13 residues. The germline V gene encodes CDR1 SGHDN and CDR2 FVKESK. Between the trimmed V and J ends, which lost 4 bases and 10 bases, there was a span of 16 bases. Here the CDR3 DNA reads TGTGCCAGCAGCCTTGGGGGCGGATCAAGAGCTTTCTTT. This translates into CASSLGGGSRAFF.